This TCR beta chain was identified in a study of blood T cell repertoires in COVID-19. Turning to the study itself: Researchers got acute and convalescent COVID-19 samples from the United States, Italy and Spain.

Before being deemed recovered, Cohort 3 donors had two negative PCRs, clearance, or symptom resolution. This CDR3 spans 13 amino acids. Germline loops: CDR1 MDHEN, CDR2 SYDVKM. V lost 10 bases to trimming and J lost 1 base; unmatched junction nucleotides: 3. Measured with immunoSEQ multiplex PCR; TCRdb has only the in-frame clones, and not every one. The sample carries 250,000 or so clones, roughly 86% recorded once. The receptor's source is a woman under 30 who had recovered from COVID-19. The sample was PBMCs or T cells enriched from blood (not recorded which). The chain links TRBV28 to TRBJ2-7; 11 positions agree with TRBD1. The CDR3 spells CATGTGGSYEQYF. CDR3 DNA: TGTGCCACCGGGACAGGGGGTTCCTACGAGCAGTACTTC. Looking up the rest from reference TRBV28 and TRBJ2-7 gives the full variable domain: DVKVTQSSRYLVKRTGEKVFLECVQDMDHENMFWYRQDPGLGLRLIYFSYDVKMKEKGDIPEGYSVSREKKERFSLILESASTNQTSMYLCATGTGGSYEQYFGPGTRLTVT.